The clone carrying this TCR beta chain came up a few times. As yet, its antigen is unknown. These data belong to a study of liver allograft versus peripheral blood T cells. The wider study: What was compared were the T cell receptor repertoires in transplanted livers and those in the peripheral blood of recipients. Study findings and constraints: Within liver allografts, T cell receptor repertoires were reportedly different from those in peripheral blood.

TCRdb reprocessed the reads with MiXCR, giving one entry per CDR3 protein. The sample carries about 5,600 distinct CDR3 sequences, approximately 15% recorded once. Germline CDR1 and CDR2: DFQATT and SNEGSKA (reference sequence). The CDR3 has 12 amino acids. The V end lost 1 base, the J end lost 5 bases, and 9 bases lay between the germline ends. The sequence came from a human patient who had a liver transplant. A subset of T cells may come from the graft donor. The chain has TRBV20-1 and TRBJ2-7; maybe TRBD2 (5 bases). The CDR3 sequence is CSARGRRNEQYF. CDR3 nucleotides: TGCAGTGCTAGAGGCCGGAGGAACGAGCAGTACTTC.